This T cell receptor beta chain was identified during a study of beta chain features in type 1 diabetes. Study as a whole: Examination of sorted cells across all samples involved about 99 million cells.

This clone was seen a handful of times. Since all of the isolated RNA was reverse transcribed, expressed TCRB transcripts were what got sequenced. TCRdb's table, derived via immunoSEQ multiplex PCR, lists solely in-frame clones and lacks some. The table lists around 500,000 clones, 30% of them singletons. The source of this sequence is a man between 18 and 29 years old in good health. Specimen: naive CD4+ T cells from blood.

The CDR3 DNA reads TGTGCCTGGAGTGCTATGTTCTACTCCTACGAGCAGTACTTC. Protein: CAWSAMFYSYEQYF. The chain uses TRBV30 and TRBJ2-7; D not resolved. The CDR3 loop spans 14 amino acids. V shed 1 base and J shed 0 bases, with 10 bases lying between them. Germline V gene sequence: CDR1 GTSNPN, CDR2 SVGIG (reference sequence).